Each of the 6 T cell receptor beta chains below was sequenced from the same sample in a study of human T cells and chemical hapten exposure. TCRdb recomputed calls from the RACE reads with MiXCR, one row per CDR3 protein. The sample has tens of thousands of distinct CDR3 sequences, about 10% seen once. Regarding time point: patch test 1, 2 weeks after DPC sensitization. Treatment noted: therapeutic diphenylcyclopropenone sensitization with weekly scalp DPC. Specimen: whole blood, collected in connection with sensitization to the hapten diphenylcyclopropenone (DPC). Every receptor here comes from a woman in her forties or fifties with alopecia areata. Some clones in this sample may be carry-over from other donors' samples.

For this clonotype: A read error is possible here, since a much larger clone lies one base away. The CDR3 does not close with the conserved phenylalanine or tryptophan, likely indicating a read error. The V gene is TRBV28, the J gene TRBJ2-7, with D uncertain. V lost 5 bases and J lost 3, with 8 bases in between. This CDR3 has 12 residues. Per germline, CDR1 MDHEN and CDR2 SYDVKM. DNA of the CDR3: TGTGCCAGCAGTCGTAGAGTCTACGAGCAGTACATC. This gives the protein CASSRRVYEQYI.

In this sample, this clonotype turned up many times. The genes are TRBV27 and TRBJ2-6; possibly TRBD2 for D (5 bases). The CDR3 has 20 amino acids. V lost 3 bases, J lost 0 bases, and 21 bases lay in between. In germline, CDR1 is MNHEY, CDR2 SMNVEV (reference sequence). The CDR3 here is CASSLEAVRSWDSGANVLTF. The CDR3 DNA sequence: TGTGCCAGCAGTTTGGAGGCGGTTAGGTCCTGGGACTCTGGGGCCAACGTCCTGACTTTC.

The chain links TRBV10-3 to TRBJ2-7; D is possibly TRBD2 (5 bases). CDR1 and CDR2 (germline): ENHRY, SYGVKD. V shed 4 bases and J shed 6 bases, with 13 bases lying between them. The length of the CDR3 is 13 residues. This chain's CDR3 is CAISAGVAGEQYF. The CDR3 region has the DNA TGTGCCATCAGTGCCGGGGTCGCGGGCGAGCAGTACTTC.

This clonotype was seen more than once but under ten times. This chain joins TRBV6-1 and TRBJ1-5, with D unresolved. The CDR3 consists of 15 residues. Per germline, CDR1 MNHNS and CDR2 SASEGT. V dropped 6 bases and J dropped 1 base, with 13 bases sitting between them. The CDR3 sequence: CASRVHSSSNQPQHF. The CDR3 coding sequence is TGTGCCAGCAGGGTGCATTCCAGCAGCAATCAGCCCCAGCATTTT.

This clonotype was detected ten times or more. V usage is TRBV20-1 and J usage is TRBJ2-1; 9 positions agree with TRBD2. Germline V CDR1 and CDR2: DFQATT, SNEGSKA (reference sequence). V shed 0 bases and J 8 bases; nucleotides not matched to a gene: 11. The CDR3 contains 16 residues. Here the CDR3 reads CSARDEGSGSSYEQFF. The CDR3 DNA reads as TGCAGTGCTAGAGATGAGGGTAGCGGGAGTTCTTATGAGCAGTTCTTC.

The V gene is TRBV27, the J gene TRBJ2-7; a possible D gene is TRBD2 (5 bases). The CDR3 extends over 13 amino acids. V was shortened by 6 bases and J by 2 bases, with 11 bases between the two germline ends. CDR1 and CDR2 from the germline V gene are MNHEY and SMNVEV (reference sequence). In DNA, the CDR3 is TGTGCCAGCAGACATGCGGGCCCCTACGAGCAGTACTTC. This gives the protein CASRHAGPYEQYF.